What follows are 6 T cell receptor beta chains derived from one specimen sequenced in a study of blood T cells in healthy people across ages. Sample-barcoded 5' priming and a J-beta primer mix drove a second PCR of about 6 to 11 cycles. TCRdb reprocessed the 5' RACE reads via MiXCR and lists one record per CDR3 protein. The table lists about 1.6 million distinct CDR3 sequences, about 35% of them singletons. Specimen: blood. The source of these receptors is a woman aged 25 to 45 in good health.

This clonotype turned up a few times. The chain is built from TRBV6-1 and TRBJ1-1; D not certain. Germline-derived CDR1 and CDR2 are MNHNS and SASEGT. The CDR3 loop spans 13 amino acids. Trimming cost V 4 bases and J 7 bases, with 13 bases left between them. In DNA, the CDR3 is TGTGCCAGCAGTGCGGCGGAGAGCTTTGAAGCTTTCTTT. It specifies CASSAAESFEAFF.

As regards this clonotype: This may arise from a read error, as a much more abundant clone is one base away. The CDR3 does not end in the conserved phenylalanine or tryptophan, so this is likely a read error. The chain joins TRBV7-2 to TRBJ2-3, with a weak D call TRBD2 (6 bases). The CDR3 is made up of 16 amino acids. V was clipped by 5 bases and J by 8 bases, with 23 bases between them. Germline CDR1 SGHTA, CDR2 FQGNSA. The CDR3 DNA is TGTGCCAGCAGCGCAATCGGGACCCAATGGGAGGCTACGCAGTATTTG. Residues: CASSAIGTQWEATQYL.

This clonotype occurred a few times. This chain uses TRBV7-3 with TRBJ2-5; maybe TRBD1 (5 bases). Trimming cost V 5 bases and J 9 bases, with 16 bases left between them. Germline CDR1 and CDR2: SGHTA and FQGTGA. The CDR3 is made up of 13 amino acids. The CDR3: CASSRWGGEAQYF. The CDR3, as DNA: TGTGCCAGCAGCCGCTGGGGCGGCGAGGCCCAGTACTTC.

To note about this clonotype: Since the CDR3 does not end with the conserved phenylalanine or tryptophan, this likely comes from a read error. The chain couples TRBV5-1 to TRBJ2-1; 7 bases agree with TRBD2. The germline gives CDR1 SGHRS, CDR2 YFSETQ. This CDR3 has 16 amino acids. The ends lost 2 bases at V and 0 bases at J; junction bases unmatched: 5. The CDR3 coding sequence is TGCGCCAGCAGCTTCCCTAGCGGACGCTCCTACAATGAGCAGTTCCTC. It encodes CASSFPSGRSYNEQFL.

This clonotype was observed many times. The CDR3 reads CASSRGKNTEAFF. The CDR3 DNA is TGTGCCAGCAGCCGCGGGAAGAACACTGAAGCTTTCTTT. The rearrangement uses TRBV6-5 and TRBJ1-1; D gene uncertain. Per the germline V gene, CDR1 is MNHEY and CDR2 is SVGAGI. The V end lost 6 bases, the J end lost 1 base, and 9 bases lay between the germline ends. This CDR3 is 13 amino acids long.

Many counts were recorded for this clonotype. CDR3 sequence: CASSQDWDEQFF. CDR3 DNA: TGTGCCAGCAGCCAAGATTGGGATGAGCAGTTCTTC. The rearrangement uses TRBV4-2 and TRBJ2-1; D gene uncertain. V was clipped by 0 bases and J by 8 bases, with 5 bases between them. Germline CDR1 reads LGHNA; CDR2 reads YNFKEQ. The CDR3 length is 12 residues.